This T cell receptor (beta chain) was captured in a study of shared clonotypes between healthy human individuals. The CDR3 is 14 residues long. The germline gives CDR1 KGHSH, CDR2 LQKENI. Deletions cut 4 bases from V and 4 bases from J, with 13 bases between. The repertoire was sequenced with immunoSEQ multiplex PCR; TCRdb's copy has only in-frame clones and lacks some. The sample consists of roughly 2.5 million clones, around 90% of them appearing once. This sequence originates from a man aged 18 to 30 in good health. Sequencing was done on a sample of naive CD4+ T cells sorted from blood. Stated subset: CD45RA+ positively selected. V and J are TRBV18 and TRBJ2-5; D is perhaps TRBD2 (6 bases). CDR3 DNA: TGTGCCAGCTCACGGTCGGGGGATTCAGAGACCCAGTACTTC. It translates to CASSRSGDSETQYF.